This T cell receptor (beta chain) was sequenced in a study of blood T cell repertoires in COVID-19. Here immunoSEQ multiplex PCR was the method, and the copy in TCRdb shows in-frame clones only, minus some. Altogether 250,000 to 350,000 clones are present, roughly 90% being singletons, with the ten largest covering roughly 1.1%. The CDR3 has 14 amino acids. Sequences were obtained from PBMCs or T cells enriched from blood (not recorded which). This chain joins TRBV12-1 and TRBJ1-1; TRBD1 was called by the table and not checked on the DNA. TRBV12-1 counts as a pseudogene. The receptor was isolated from a woman under 40 who had recovered from COVID-19. CDR3 amino acids: CASSVDRGLTEAFF. CDR3 coding DNA: TGTGCCAGCAGCGTCGACAGGGGGCTCACTGAAGCTTTCTTT.